This T cell receptor (beta chain) was recovered during a study of blood T cell repertoires in COVID-19. Overall study: The samples span acute and convalescent COVID-19 from the United States, Italy and Spain.

Produced via immunoSEQ multiplex PCR; TCRdb's table is partial and in-frame only. The sample holds tens of thousands of clones, approximately 80% seen once. CDR1 and CDR2 from the germline V gene are MGHRA and YSYEKL. CDR3 length: 16 amino acids. The V and J ends lost 4 bases and 2 bases, in that order; junction bases with no gene match: 9. The sequence was collected from a man aged 55 to 70 with acute or convalescent COVID-19. The chain joins TRBV4-1 to TRBJ1-1, with 8 positions matching TRBD1. The sequenced sample was peripheral blood. The CDR3 loop reads CASSPRQGMTNTEAFF. The CDR3 coding sequence is TGCGCCAGCAGCCCCCGACAGGGGATGACAAACACTGAAGCTTTCTTT.